Below, one T cell receptor (beta chain) is given with its context. The antigen is unknown. This record belongs to a study of blood T cells in healthy people across ages. Study-level findings and limits: PBMCs were not sorted, which prevented a conclusive comparison of naive versus antigen-experienced cells.

Aged about 6 to 95, donors were systemically healthy Caucasians from Russia. The CDR3 is 15 residues long. The germline V and J ends were trimmed by 5 bases and 0 bases, with 14 bases remaining between them. CDR1 is DFQATT and CDR2 is SNEGSKA in the germline V gene (reference sequence). Next came a second PCR, run for about 6 to 11 cycles, which used a sample-barcoded 5' primer along with a J-beta primer mix. TCRdb re-called the 5' RACE reads through MiXCR, storing one row per CDR3 protein. The data contain roughly 680,000 distinct CDR3 sequences, 52% of them seen just once; the ten biggest clones take up 13%.

The rearrangement uses TRBV20-1 and TRBJ2-1, with D uncertain. Source material: blood. This clonotype originated in a woman of 80 years or more in good health. CDR3 sequence (DNA): TGCAGTGCTTCCACTCGAATAAGCTCCTACAATGAGCAGTTCTTC. The encoded protein is CSASTRISSYNEQFF.